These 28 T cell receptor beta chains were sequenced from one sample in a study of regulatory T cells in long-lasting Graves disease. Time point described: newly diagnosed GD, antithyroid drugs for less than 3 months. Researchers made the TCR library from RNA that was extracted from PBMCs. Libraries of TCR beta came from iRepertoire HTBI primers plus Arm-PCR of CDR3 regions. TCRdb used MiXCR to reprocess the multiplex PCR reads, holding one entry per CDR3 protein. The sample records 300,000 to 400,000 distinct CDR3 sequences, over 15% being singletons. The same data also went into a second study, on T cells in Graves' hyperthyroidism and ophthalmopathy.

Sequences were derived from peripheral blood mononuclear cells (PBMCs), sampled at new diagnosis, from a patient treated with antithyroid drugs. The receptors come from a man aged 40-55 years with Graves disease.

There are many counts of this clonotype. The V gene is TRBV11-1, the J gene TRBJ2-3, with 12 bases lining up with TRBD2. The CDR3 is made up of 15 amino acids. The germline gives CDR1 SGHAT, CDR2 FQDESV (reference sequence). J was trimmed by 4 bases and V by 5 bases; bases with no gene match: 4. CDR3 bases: TGTGCCAGCAGCCAGACTAGCGGGGGAGCAGATACGCAGTATTTT. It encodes CASSQTSGGADTQYF. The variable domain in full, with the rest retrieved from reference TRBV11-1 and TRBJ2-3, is EAEVAQSPRYKITEKSQAVAFWCDPISGHATLYWYRQILGQGPELLVQFQDESVVDDSQLPKDRFSAERLKGVDSTLKIQPAELGDSAMYLCASSQTSGGADTQYFGPGTRLTVL.

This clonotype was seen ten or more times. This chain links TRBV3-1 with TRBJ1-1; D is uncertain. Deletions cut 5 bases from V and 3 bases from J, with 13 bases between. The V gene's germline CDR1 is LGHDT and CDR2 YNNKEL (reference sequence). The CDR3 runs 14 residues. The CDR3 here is CASSTTGIDTEAFF. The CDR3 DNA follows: TGTGCCAGCAGCACCACGGGGATTGACACTGAAGCTTTCTTT. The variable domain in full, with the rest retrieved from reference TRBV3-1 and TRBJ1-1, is DTAVSQTPKYLVTQMGNDKSIKCEQNLGHDTMYWYKQDSKKFLKIMFSYNNKELIINETVPNRFSPKSPDKAHLNLHINSLELGDSAVYFCASSTTGIDTEAFFGQGTRLTVV.

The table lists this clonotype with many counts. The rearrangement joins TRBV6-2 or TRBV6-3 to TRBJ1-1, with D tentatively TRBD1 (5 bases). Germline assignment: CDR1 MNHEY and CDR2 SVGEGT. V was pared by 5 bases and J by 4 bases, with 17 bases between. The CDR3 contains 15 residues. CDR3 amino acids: CASSEVGGEGTEAFF. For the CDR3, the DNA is TGTGCCAGCAGTGAAGTGGGGGGGGAGGGCACTGAAGCTTTCTTT.

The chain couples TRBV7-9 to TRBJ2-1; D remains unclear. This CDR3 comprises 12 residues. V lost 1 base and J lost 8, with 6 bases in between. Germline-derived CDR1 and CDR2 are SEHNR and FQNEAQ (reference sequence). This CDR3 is CASSLDFYEQFF. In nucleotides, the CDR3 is TGTGCCAGCAGCTTAGACTTTTATGAGCAGTTCTTC.

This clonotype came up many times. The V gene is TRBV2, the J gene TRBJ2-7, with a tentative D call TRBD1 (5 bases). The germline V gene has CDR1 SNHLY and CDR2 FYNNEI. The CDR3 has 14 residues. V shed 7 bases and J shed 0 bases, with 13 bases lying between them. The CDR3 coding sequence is TGTGCCAGCAAGGGGTTTAGCAACTCCTACGAGCAGTACTTC. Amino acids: CASKGFSNSYEQYF.

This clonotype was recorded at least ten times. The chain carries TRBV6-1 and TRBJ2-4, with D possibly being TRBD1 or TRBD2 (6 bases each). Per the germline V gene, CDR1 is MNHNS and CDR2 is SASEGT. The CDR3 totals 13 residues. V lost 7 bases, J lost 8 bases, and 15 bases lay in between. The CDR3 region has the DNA TGTGCCAGCAAAGGGGGGCTCCGGGACATTCAGTACTTC. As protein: CASKGGLRDIQYF.

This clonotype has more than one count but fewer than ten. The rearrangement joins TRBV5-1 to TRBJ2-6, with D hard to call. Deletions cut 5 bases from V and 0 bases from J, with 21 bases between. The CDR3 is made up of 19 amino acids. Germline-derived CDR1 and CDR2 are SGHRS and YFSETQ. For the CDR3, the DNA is TGCGCCAGCAGGGCCTCCTCCTGCCTACTCAGCTCTGGGGCCAACGTCCTGACTTTC. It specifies CASRASSCLLSSGANVLTF.

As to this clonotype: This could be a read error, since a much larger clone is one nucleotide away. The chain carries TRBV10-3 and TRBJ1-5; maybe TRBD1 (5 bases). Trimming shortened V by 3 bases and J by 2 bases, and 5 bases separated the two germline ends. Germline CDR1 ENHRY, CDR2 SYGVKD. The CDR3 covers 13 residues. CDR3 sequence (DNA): TGTGCCATCAGTGACAGGGGCAATCAGCCCCAGCATTTT. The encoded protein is CAISDRGNQPQHF.

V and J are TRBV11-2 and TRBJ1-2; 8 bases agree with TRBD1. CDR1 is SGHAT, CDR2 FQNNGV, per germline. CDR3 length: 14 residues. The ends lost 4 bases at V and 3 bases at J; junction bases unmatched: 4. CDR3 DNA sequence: TGTGCCAGCAGCTACAGGGGGGCGGACTATGGCTACACCTTC. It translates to CASSYRGADYGYTF.

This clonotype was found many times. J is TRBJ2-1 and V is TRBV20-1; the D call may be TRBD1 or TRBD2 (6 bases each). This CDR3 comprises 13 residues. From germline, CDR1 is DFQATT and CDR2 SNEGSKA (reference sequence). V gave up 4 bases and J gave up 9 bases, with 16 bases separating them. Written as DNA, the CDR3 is TGCAGTGCTATATCGGGGGCTAGGAGTGAGCAGTTCTTC. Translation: CSAISGARSEQFF.

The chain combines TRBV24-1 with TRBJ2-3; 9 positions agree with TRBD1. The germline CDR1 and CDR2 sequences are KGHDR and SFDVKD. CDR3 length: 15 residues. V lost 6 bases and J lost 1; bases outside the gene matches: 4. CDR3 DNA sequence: TGTGCCACCAGTTTCCGGGACAGGGGCACAGATACGCAGTATTTT. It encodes CATSFRDRGTDTQYF.

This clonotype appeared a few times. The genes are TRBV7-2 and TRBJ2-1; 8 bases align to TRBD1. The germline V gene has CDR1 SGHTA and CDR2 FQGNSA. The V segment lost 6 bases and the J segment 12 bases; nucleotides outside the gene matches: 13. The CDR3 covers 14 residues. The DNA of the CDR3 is TGTGCCAGCAGAACCGGGACAGGATACCAAGGGCAGTTCTTC. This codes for CASRTGTGYQGQFF. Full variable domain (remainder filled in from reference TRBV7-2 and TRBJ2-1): GAGVSQSPSNKVTEKGKDVELRCDPISGHTALYWYRQSLGQGLEFLIYFQGNSAPDKSGLPSDRFSAERTGGSVSTLTIQRTQQEDSAVYLCASRTGTGYQGQFFGPGTRLTVL.

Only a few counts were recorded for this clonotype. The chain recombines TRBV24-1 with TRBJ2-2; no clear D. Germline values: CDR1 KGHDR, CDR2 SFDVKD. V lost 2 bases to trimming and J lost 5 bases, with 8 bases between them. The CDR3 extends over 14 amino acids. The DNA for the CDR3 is TGTGCCACCAGTGATTGGGCGCAAACCGGGGAGCTGTTTTTT. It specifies CATSDWAQTGELFF.

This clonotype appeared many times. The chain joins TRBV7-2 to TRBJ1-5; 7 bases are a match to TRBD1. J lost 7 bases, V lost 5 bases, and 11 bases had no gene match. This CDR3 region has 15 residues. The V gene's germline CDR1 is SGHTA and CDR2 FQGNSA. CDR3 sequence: CASSMLQGPRQPQHF. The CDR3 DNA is TGTGCCAGCAGCATGCTACAGGGGCCCAGACAGCCCCAGCATTTT.

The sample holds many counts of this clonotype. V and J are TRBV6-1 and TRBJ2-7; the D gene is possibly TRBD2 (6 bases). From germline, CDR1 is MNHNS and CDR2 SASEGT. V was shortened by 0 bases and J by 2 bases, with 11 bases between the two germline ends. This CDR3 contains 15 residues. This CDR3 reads CASSEASGHPYEQYF. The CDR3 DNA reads TGTGCCAGCAGTGAAGCTAGCGGCCACCCCTACGAGCAGTACTTC.

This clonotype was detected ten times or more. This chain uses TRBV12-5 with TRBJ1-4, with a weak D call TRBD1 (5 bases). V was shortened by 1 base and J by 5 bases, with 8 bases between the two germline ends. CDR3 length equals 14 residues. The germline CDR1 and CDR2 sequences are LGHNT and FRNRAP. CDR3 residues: CASGLARVNEKLFF. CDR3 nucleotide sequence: TGTGCTAGTGGTTTGGCCAGGGTCAATGAAAAACTGTTTTTT.

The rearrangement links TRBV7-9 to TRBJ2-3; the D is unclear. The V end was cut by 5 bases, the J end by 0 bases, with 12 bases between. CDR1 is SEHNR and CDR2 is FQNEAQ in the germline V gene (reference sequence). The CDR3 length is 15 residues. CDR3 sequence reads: CASSQARASTDTQYF. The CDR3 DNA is TGTGCCAGCAGCCAGGCACGGGCCAGCACAGATACGCAGTATTTT.

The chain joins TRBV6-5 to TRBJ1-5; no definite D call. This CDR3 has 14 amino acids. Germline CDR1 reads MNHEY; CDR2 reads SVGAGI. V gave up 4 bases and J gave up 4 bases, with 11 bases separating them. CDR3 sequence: CASSLQRENQPQHF. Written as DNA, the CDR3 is TGTGCCAGCAGTTTACAACGGGAAAATCAGCCCCAGCATTTT.

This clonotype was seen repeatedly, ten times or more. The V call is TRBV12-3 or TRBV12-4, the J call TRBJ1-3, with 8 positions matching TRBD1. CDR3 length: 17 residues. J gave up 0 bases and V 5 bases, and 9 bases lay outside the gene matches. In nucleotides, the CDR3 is TGTGCCAGCAGTCCAACCTCAGGGGGCTCCTCTGGAAACACCATATATTTT. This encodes CASSPTSGGSSGNTIYF.

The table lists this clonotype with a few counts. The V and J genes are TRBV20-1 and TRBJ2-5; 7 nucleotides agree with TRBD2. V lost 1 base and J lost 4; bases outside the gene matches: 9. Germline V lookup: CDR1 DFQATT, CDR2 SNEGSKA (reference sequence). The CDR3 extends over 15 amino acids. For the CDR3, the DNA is TGCAGTGCTAGAGGGGAGGGCCCGCTCGGAGAGACCCAGTACTTC. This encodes CSARGEGPLGETQYF.

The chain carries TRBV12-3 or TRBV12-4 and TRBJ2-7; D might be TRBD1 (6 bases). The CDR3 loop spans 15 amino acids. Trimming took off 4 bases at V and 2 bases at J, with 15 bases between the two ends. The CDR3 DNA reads TGTGCCAGCAGTTCGACGGGACAACCGCCCTACGAGCAGTACTTC. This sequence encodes CASSSTGQPPYEQYF.

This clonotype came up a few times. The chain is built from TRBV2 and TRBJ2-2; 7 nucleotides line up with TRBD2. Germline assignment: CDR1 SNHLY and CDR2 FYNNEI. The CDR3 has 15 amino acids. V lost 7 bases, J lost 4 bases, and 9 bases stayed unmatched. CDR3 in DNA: TGTGCCAGCAAAGGGACTACCACAATCACCGGGGAGCTGTTTTTT. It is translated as CASKGTTTITGELFF.

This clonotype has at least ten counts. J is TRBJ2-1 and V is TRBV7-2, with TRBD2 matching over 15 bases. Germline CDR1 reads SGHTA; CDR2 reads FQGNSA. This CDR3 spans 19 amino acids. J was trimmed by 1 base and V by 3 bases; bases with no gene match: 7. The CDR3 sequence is CASSFPGLAGGRSYNEQFF. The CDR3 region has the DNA TGTGCCAGCAGCTTTCCGGGACTAGCGGGGGGCAGGTCCTACAATGAGCAGTTCTTC.

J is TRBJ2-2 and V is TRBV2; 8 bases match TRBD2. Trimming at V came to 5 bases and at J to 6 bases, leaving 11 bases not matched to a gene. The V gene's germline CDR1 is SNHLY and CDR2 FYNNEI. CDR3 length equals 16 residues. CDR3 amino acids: CASSRTTRGGAGELFF. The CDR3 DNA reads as TGTGCCAGCAGTCGGACCACCCGGGGGGGCGCCGGGGAGCTGTTTTTT.

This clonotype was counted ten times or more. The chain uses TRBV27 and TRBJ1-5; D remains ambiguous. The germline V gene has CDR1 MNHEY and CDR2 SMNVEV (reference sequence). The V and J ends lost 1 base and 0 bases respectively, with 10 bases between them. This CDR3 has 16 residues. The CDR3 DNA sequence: TGTGCCAGCAGTTTATTTTCCGGGGATAGCAATCAGCCCCAGCATTTT. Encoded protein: CASSLFSGDSNQPQHF.

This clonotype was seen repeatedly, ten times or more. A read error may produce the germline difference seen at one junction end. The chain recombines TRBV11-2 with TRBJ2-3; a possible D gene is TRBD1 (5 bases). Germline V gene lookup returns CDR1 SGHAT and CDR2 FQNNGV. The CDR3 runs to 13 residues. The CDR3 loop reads CAGSEGVTDTQYF. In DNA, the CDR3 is TGTGCCGGCAGTGAAGGGGTTACAGATACGCAGTATTTT.

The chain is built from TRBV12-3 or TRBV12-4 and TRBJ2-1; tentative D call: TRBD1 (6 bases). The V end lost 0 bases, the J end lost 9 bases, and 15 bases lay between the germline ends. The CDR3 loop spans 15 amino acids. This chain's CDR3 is CASSLALWGQREQFF. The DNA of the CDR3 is TGTGCCAGCAGTTTAGCGCTTTGGGGGCAGCGTGAGCAGTTCTTC.

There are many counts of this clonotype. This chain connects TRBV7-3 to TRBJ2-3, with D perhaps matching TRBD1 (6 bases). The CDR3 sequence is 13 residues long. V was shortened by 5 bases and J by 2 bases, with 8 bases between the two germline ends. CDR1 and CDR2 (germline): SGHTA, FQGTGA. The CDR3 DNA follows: TGTGCCAGCAGCCGGACAGTCACAGATACGCAGTATTTT. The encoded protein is CASSRTVTDTQYF.